The clone carrying this T cell receptor (beta chain) was detected ten times or more. Its antigen remains unknown. Germline lookup yields CDR1 SEHNR and CDR2 FQNEAQ (reference sequence). The V and J ends lost 4 bases and 6 bases, in that order; junction bases with no gene match: 12. This CDR3 is built from 15 residues. The data stem from a study of T cells in Graves' hyperthyroidism and ophthalmopathy. Regarding the study as a whole: Blood samples included most of the expanded thyroid clonotypes exceeding 0.001. Stable hyperthyroidism was told apart from ophthalmopathy by a model built on 13 V-J features.

Amplification of TCR beta CDR3 regions was performed using RNA transcripts as template. The HTBI primer set served for first-round RT-PCR of the TCR CDR3. TCRdb reanalysed the multiplex PCR reads using MiXCR and keeps one entry per CDR3 protein. Counted here are 200,000 to 250,000 distinct CDR3 sequences, roughly 15% occurring once; the ten biggest clones make up roughly 50%. A lack of ophthalmopathy progression within 18 months defined stable Graves' hyperthyroidism. The chain couples TRBV7-9 to TRBJ2-7, with 7 bases that match TRBD2. The TCR was taken from a man in his forties or fifties with Graves' hyperthyroidism. Sequences were obtained from blood. CDR3 DNA: TGTGCCAGCAGCTCTTCACTAGCGCCTGCGACCGAGCAGTACTTC. Protein: CASSSSLAPATEQYF.